The 3 T cell receptor beta chains reported below all come from one sample, sequenced in a study of blood T cell repertoires in COVID-19. Libraries were prepared by immunoSEQ multiplex PCR; TCRdb keeps only in-frame clonotypes and omits some of them. Of 200,000 or so clones in the sample, about 88% were seen once. Sequenced sample: peripheral blood. These receptors came from a man aged 65 to 85 with active or convalescent COVID-19.

This sequence joins TRBV3-1 (or the pseudogene TRBV3-2) and TRBJ2-5; 8 bases fit TRBD2. The germline CDR1 and CDR2 sequences are LGHDT and YNNKEL (reference sequence). The length of the CDR3 is 18 residues. J gave up 7 bases and V 3 bases, and 19 bases lay outside the gene matches. CDR3 nucleotide sequence: TGTGCCAGCAGCCACAGACTAGCGAGAGGGACGATAAGAGGGACCCAGTACTTC. This encodes CASSHRLARGTIRGTQYF.

The chain carries TRBV28 and TRBJ2-2; maybe TRBD1 (6 bases). Deletions cut 8 bases from V and 7 bases from J, with 14 bases between. CDR3 size: 13 residues. CDR1 MDHEN and CDR2 SYDVKM come from the germline V gene. CDR3 protein: CASSTGSGGELFF. CDR3 in DNA: TGTGCCAGCTCTACAGGGTCGGGCGGGGAGCTGTTTTTT.

The rearrangement uses TRBV7-8 and TRBJ1-6, with TRBD1 matching over 7 bases. The CDR3 loop spans 15 amino acids. Germline V gene sequence: CDR1 SGHVS, CDR2 FQNEAQ. V gave up 5 bases and J gave up 9 bases; unmatched junction bases: 10. CDR3 loop: CASSIRTGTGSPLHF. In nucleotides, the CDR3 is TGTGCCAGCAGCATCCGGACAGGCACTGGTTCACCCCTCCACTTT.